These 8 T cell receptor beta chains originate from one sample sequenced in a study of CD8 T cell repertoires and HIV-1 epitope variants. Here immunoSEQ multiplex PCR was the method, and the copy in TCRdb shows in-frame clones only, minus some. The sample carries 4,500 to 6,500 clones, about 62% recorded once. Their cognate antigens are unknown. Specimen: cultured CD8+ T cells derived from PBMCs. These receptors originate from a male donor with HIV.

This sequence joins TRBV27 and TRBJ2-1; 15 nucleotides line up with TRBD2. This CDR3 has 17 amino acids. V lost 6 bases to trimming and J lost 8 bases; unmatched junction nucleotides: 11. Germline V gene lookup returns CDR1 MNHEY and CDR2 SMNVEV (reference sequence). In nucleotides, the CDR3 is TGTGCCAGCAGACTCCTCGGACTAGCGGGGGGGCTCGATGAGCAGTTCTTC. This translates into CASRLLGLAGGLDEQFF.

The V call is TRBV30, the J call TRBJ1-1, with 7 bases that match TRBD1. The germline CDR1 and CDR2 sequences are GTSNPN and SVGIG (reference sequence). The ends lost 4 bases at V and 5 bases at J; junction bases unmatched: 4. There are 12 residues in the CDR3. The CDR3 coding sequence is TGTGCCTGGAATCAGGGGGGGACTGAAGCTTTCTTT. This encodes CAWNQGGTEAFF.

This chain connects TRBV27 to TRBJ2-5, with a weak D call TRBD2 (6 bases). Trimming stripped 2 bases from V and 4 bases from J, with 14 bases between. CDR1 and CDR2 (germline): MNHEY, SMNVEV (reference sequence). The CDR3 has 15 residues. The CDR3 bases are TGTGCCAGCAGTTTAGGAGGGCAGGGCGGAGAGACCCAGTACTTC. Its translation: CASSLGGQGGETQYF.

V is TRBV4-2 and J is TRBJ1-2; 7 nucleotides line up with TRBD1. This CDR3 spans 13 amino acids. Germline-derived CDR1 and CDR2 are LGHNA and YNFKEQ. With 6 bases clipped from V and 7 bases from J, the junction kept 8 bases outside the gene matches. The CDR3, as DNA: TGTGCCAGCAGGGTGGGCAGGGGGACTGGCTACACCTTC. Protein product: CASRVGRGTGYTF.

The V call is TRBV28, the J call TRBJ2-3, with 7 bases matching TRBD2. The CDR3 has 20 residues. The germline V gene encodes CDR1 MDHEN and CDR2 SYDVKM. Germline trimming cut 5 bases from V and 2 bases from J; bases unmatched to any gene: 22. CDR3 DNA: TGTGCCAGCAGTCCTCTGTGGGCCTCCGAAGCGGGATACGACACAGATACGCAGTATTTT. Its translation is CASSPLWASEAGYDTDTQYF.

The V gene is TRBV7-9, the J gene TRBJ1-1; D not resolved. Trimming took off 1 base at V and 5 bases at J, with 11 bases between the two ends. Germline CDR1 is SEHNR and CDR2 is FQNEAQ (reference sequence). This CDR3 is built from 14 residues. CDR3 DNA sequence: TGTGCCAGCAGCTTAGATTCTGGAGGAACTGAAGCTTTCTTT. Its translation is CASSLDSGGTEAFF.

This clone appeared once. V gene TRBV18 combines with J gene TRBJ2-2; D is uncertain. CDR3 length: 16 residues. Between the trimmed V and J ends, which lost 6 bases and 1 base, there was a span of 15 bases. Germline values: CDR1 KGHSH, CDR2 LQKENI. The CDR3 bases are TGTGCCAGCTCGCCAAGAAGGCTGGAGAACACCGGGGAGCTGTTTTTT. This gives the protein CASSPRRLENTGELFF.

The chain is built from TRBV5-6 and TRBJ1-1, with TRBD1 matching 7 bases. The CDR3 has 14 residues. With 0 bases clipped from V and 1 base from J, the junction kept 0 bases outside the gene matches. Germline V gives CDR1 SGHDT, CDR2 YYEEEE. The CDR3 DNA is TGTGCCAGCAGCTTGGGGACAGGGAACACTGAAGCTTTCTTT. It encodes CASSLGTGNTEAFF.